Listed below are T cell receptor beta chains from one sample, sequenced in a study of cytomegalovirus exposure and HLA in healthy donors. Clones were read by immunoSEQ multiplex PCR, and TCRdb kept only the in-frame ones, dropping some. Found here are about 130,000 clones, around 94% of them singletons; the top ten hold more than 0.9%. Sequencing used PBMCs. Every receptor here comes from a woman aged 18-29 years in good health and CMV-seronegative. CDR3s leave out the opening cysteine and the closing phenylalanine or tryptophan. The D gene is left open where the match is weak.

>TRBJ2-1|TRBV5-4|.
ASSLRGLYNEQF
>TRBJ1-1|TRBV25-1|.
ASSKYREEAF
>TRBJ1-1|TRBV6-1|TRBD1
ASSSGTGFAEAF
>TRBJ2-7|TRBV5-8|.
ASRLRSSYEQY
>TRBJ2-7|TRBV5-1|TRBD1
ASSSTGTGSYEQY
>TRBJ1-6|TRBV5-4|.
ASSLGEFQSPLH
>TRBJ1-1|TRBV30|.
AWRSGGTEAF
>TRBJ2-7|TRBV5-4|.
ASSKAAGSSYEQY
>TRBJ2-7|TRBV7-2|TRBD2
ASSPNPSGSSYEQY
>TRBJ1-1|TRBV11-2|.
ASSPWEGTEAF
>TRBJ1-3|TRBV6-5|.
ASSSSPGGGNTIY
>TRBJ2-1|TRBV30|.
AWSSNNEQF
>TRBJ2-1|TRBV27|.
ASSRTLSSYNEQF
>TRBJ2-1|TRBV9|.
ASSVATPQAYNEQF
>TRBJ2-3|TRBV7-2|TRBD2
ASSVGLAGVFTDTQY
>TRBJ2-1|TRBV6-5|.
ASSVAREDYEQF
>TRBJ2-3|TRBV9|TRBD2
ASSPRHSGRVTDTQY
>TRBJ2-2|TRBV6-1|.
ASTTRKGYTGELF
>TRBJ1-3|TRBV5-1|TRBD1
ASSLDRSAGNTIY